The TCR beta chain under discussion was sequenced for a study of cytomegalovirus exposure and HLA in healthy donors. Study-wide results and limits: In vitro work confirmed that a few CMV-associated chains recognize CMV antigens.

The assay was immunoSEQ multiplex PCR, and TCRdb's table has in-frame clones only and misses some. The sample yields under 200,000 clones, approximately 84% seen once. This clone showed up just a few times. Its antigen is not identified. CDR3 length: 17 residues. V was clipped by 2 bases and J by 7 bases; unmatched bases: 9. Germline CDR1 reads LGHNA; CDR2 reads YNFKEQ. Source material: PBMCs. The sequence derives from a man between 18 and 29 years old in good health and CMV-seropositive. The chain employs TRBV4-2 and TRBJ2-1, with 12 nucleotides matching TRBD2. CDR3 amino acids: CASSQILAGGRGNEQFF. CDR3 nucleotides: TGTGCCAGCAGCCAAATCCTAGCGGGAGGGCGGGGGAATGAGCAGTTCTTC.